The following is a TCR beta chain sequence with its context. Its cognate antigen is unknown. These data are taken from a study of T cells in localized non-small cell lung cancer. CDR1 and CDR2 from the germline V gene are SGHDN and FVKESK. CDR3 length: 17 amino acids. V lost 7 bases, J lost 7 bases, and 28 bases lay in between. Notes on the study in general: Adjacent lung tissue had a median about 57 of the top 100 clones found in the tumor. Uninvolved adjacent lung showed higher T cell clonality than tumor.

Method: immunoSEQ multiplex PCR; TCRdb's copy keeps in-frame clones and lacks some. The data hold about 24,000 clones, with approximately 84% observed a single time. This chain joins TRBV14 and TRBJ1-1, with TRBD1 as a possible D gene (6 bases). Sequenced material: PBMCs, taken before any cancer treatment. The receptor's source is a man between 35 and 75 years old with stage II lung adenocarcinoma. CDR3 DNA: TGTGCCAGCATGAGGGTTGGCGGTAAGGGGGAAGGAGGTGAAGCTTTCTTT. Its translation: CASMRVGGKGEGGEAFF.